A single sample is the source of the 12 T cell receptor beta chains below, sequenced in a study of blood T cell repertoires in COVID-19. Sequencing was performed with immunoSEQ multiplex PCR; in TCRdb, only in-frame clones are kept and a portion is missing. The sample shows 150,000 to 200,000 clones, approximately 78% of them seen only once. The source material was peripheral blood. The receptors shown here come from a woman of 80 years or more with COVID-19, enrolled during active disease.

This chain joins TRBV11-2 and TRBJ1-6; D might be TRBD1 (5 bases). The CDR3 length is 14 residues. Germline V gives CDR1 SGHAT, CDR2 FQNNGV. The ends were cut back, 4 bases at V and 7 bases at J, with 11 bases in the middle. CDR3 loop: CASSSQGYNSPLHF. In DNA, the CDR3 is TGTGCCAGCAGCTCCCAGGGATACAATTCACCCCTCCACTTT.

In DNA form, the CDR3 reads TGTGCCAGCAGTTTATGGACAGTCCCCTACGAGCAGTACTTC. Its protein is CASSLWTVPYEQYF. This chain uses TRBV27 with TRBJ2-7; possible D gene TRBD1, 6 bases. The CDR3 length is 14 residues. Germline CDR1 MNHEY, CDR2 SMNVEV (reference sequence). Trimming removed 1 base at V and 2 bases at J, with 9 bases between.

V and J are TRBV27 and TRBJ2-1; D is possibly TRBD1 (7 bases). With 6 bases removed from V and 3 bases from J, the gap between germline ends came to 12 bases. Germline V gene lookup returns CDR1 MNHEY and CDR2 SMNVEV (reference sequence). This CDR3 contains 14 residues. Here the CDR3 DNA reads TGTGCCAGCAGGCGCAGGGGGGTCTACAATGAGCAGTTCTTC. Its protein is CASRRRGVYNEQFF.

This chain uses TRBV5-1 with TRBJ2-1; 9 bases match TRBD2. The V gene's germline CDR1 is SGHRS and CDR2 YFSETQ. V dropped 3 bases and J dropped 2; count of bases not matched to a gene: 3. The length of the CDR3 is 15 residues. The CDR3 coding sequence is TGCGCCAGCAGCTCCACTAGCGGGCCCTACAATGAGCAGTTCTTC. It is translated as CASSSTSGPYNEQFF. Looking up the rest from reference TRBV5-1 and TRBJ2-1 gives the full variable domain: KAGVTQTPRYLIKTRGQQVTLSCSPISGHRSVSWYQQTPGQGLQFLFEYFSETQRNKGNFPGRFSGRQFSNSRSEMNVSTLELGDSALYLCASSSTSGPYNEQFFGPGTRLTVL.

The chain employs TRBV6-8 and TRBJ1-2; D gene ambiguous. This CDR3 spans 19 amino acids. CDR1 MNHGY and CDR2 SAAAGT come from the germline V gene. Trimming removed 6 bases at V and 6 bases at J, with 32 bases between. The CDR3 region is CASSRPLIPPTPTYHGYTF. The CDR3 DNA reads TGTGCCAGCAGCCGTCCCCTCATACCTCCGACCCCGACTTACCATGGCTACACCTTC.

A few counts support this clone. The genes are TRBV6-1 and TRBJ2-7; D unresolved. The V gene's germline CDR1 is MNHNS and CDR2 SASEGT. CDR3 length equals 13 residues. V gave up 2 bases and J gave up 3 bases, with 8 bases separating them. Here the CDR3 reads CASSETPSYEQYF. Here the CDR3 DNA reads TGTGCCAGCAGTGAAACCCCTAGCTACGAGCAGTACTTC.

This rearrangement joins TRBV7-9 to TRBJ1-5; no clear D. Germline V CDR1 and CDR2: SEHNR, FQNEAQ (reference sequence). This CDR3 has 12 amino acids. The V end lost 6 bases, the J end lost 2 bases, and 5 bases lay between the germline ends. The CDR3 region is CASSSGNQPQHF. The CDR3 bases are TGTGCCAGCAGTAGTGGCAATCAGCCCCAGCATTTT.

V gene TRBV7-3 combines with J gene TRBJ1-1; D is unresolved. V was pared by 3 bases and J by 3 bases, with 8 bases between. CDR3 length: 13 residues. In germline, CDR1 is SGHTA, CDR2 FQGTGA. Here the CDR3 DNA reads TGTGCCAGCAGCTTTGGGCCACACACTGAAGCTTTCTTT. Protein sequence: CASSFGPHTEAFF.

The J gene is TRBJ2-7, the V gene TRBV3-1 (or the pseudogene TRBV3-2); 15 bases fit TRBD2. The CDR3 extends over 19 amino acids. Germline V gene sequence: CDR1 LGHDT, CDR2 YNNKEL (reference sequence). V was clipped by 1 base and J by 2 bases; unmatched bases: 9. CDR3 DNA: TGTGCCAGCAGCCAAGTACTCGGGACTAGCGGGAGGCCCACCTACGAGCAGTACTTC. Amino acid sequence: CASSQVLGTSGRPTYEQYF.

V usage is TRBV28 and J usage is TRBJ1-4, with D uncertain. Germline V CDR1 and CDR2: MDHEN, SYDVKM. Deletions cut 5 bases from V and 3 bases from J, with 13 bases between. CDR3 size: 15 residues. CDR3 in DNA: TGTGCCAGCAGTCCCGGGAGGGCCCCTAATGAAAAACTGTTTTTT. Its protein product is CASSPGRAPNEKLFF. The full variable domain, rest sourced from reference TRBV28 and TRBJ1-4, is DVKVTQSSRYLVKRTGEKVFLECVQDMDHENMFWYRQDPGLGLRLIYFSYDVKMKEKGDIPEGYSVSREKKERFSLILESASTNQTSMYLCASSPGRAPNEKLFFGSGTQLSVL.

This clone occurred a few times. The gene calls are TRBV5-6 and TRBJ2-3, with 7 bases matching TRBD2. V gave up 4 bases and J gave up 2 bases; unmatched junction bases: 7. This CDR3 has 15 residues. CDR1 is SGHDT and CDR2 is YYEEEE in the germline V gene. The CDR3 DNA follows: TGTGCCAGCAGCCCGGGAGGCTATTTCACAGATACGCAGTATTTT. Protein sequence: CASSPGGYFTDTQYF.

This clone came up a few times. This chain links TRBV28 with TRBJ2-7; TRBD1 matches 10 bases. V was pared by 5 bases and J by 0 bases, with 7 bases of the junction left unmatched. Germline lookup yields CDR1 MDHEN and CDR2 SYDVKM. This CDR3 region has 16 residues. CDR3 sequence reads: CASSDRGRRSSYEQYF. The DNA of the CDR3 is TGTGCCAGCAGTGACAGGGGGCGCCGAAGCTCCTACGAGCAGTACTTC.